Each of the 9 T cell receptor beta chains below was sequenced from the same sample in a study of shared clonotypes between healthy human individuals. TCRdb's copy holds only in-frame clones and misses some; the assay was immunoSEQ multiplex PCR. The sample carries 850,000 to 1,200,000 clones, about 75% recorded once. The sequencing sample was made of memory CD4+ T cells sorted from blood. Regarding subset: CD45RA-negative fraction. These TCRs come from a man younger than 35 in good health.

This CDR3 is CASSPDYSSTDTQYF. In DNA form, the CDR3 reads TGTGCCAGCAGCCCAGACTACTCTAGCACAGATACGCAGTATTTT. V and J are TRBV6-6 and TRBJ2-3; a possible D gene is TRBD2 (5 bases). Germline lookup yields CDR1 MNHNY and CDR2 SVGAGI (reference sequence). CDR3 size: 15 residues. Trimming removed 6 bases at V and 0 bases at J, with 13 bases between.

The chain is built from TRBV5-1 and TRBJ1-3; 9 positions match TRBD1. Germline V gene lookup returns CDR1 SGHRS and CDR2 YFSETQ. The trim removed 3 bases at V and 4 bases at J, leaving 5 bases unmatched. This CDR3 spans 15 amino acids. The CDR3 spells CASSWGDRDGNTIYF. The CDR3 DNA reads as TGCGCCAGCAGCTGGGGGGACAGGGACGGAAACACCATATATTTT.

The chain employs TRBV5-6 and TRBJ2-4; D may be TRBD2 (7 bases). Per the germline V gene, CDR1 is SGHDT and CDR2 is YYEEEE. V was pared by 6 bases and J by 2 bases, with 24 bases between. The CDR3 contains 18 residues. The CDR3 region is CASTSGRGPGVTKNIQYF. The CDR3 nucleotides are TGTGCCAGCACCTCCGGGCGGGGGCCCGGGGTTACCAAAAACATTCAGTACTTC.

This clone was detected a few times. The conserved phenylalanine or tryptophan is not found at the CDR3 terminus, so this likely reflects a read error. No DNA is shown, since the ends of the CDR3 on it are uncertain; the CDR3 is the one TCRdb lists. V usage is TRBV2 and J usage is TRBJ2-7. The CDR3 length is 11 residues, termini included. Germline CDR1 reads SNHLY; CDR2 reads FYNNEI. The CDR3 loop reads CASSERSLLVL.

The chain employs TRBV19 and TRBJ2-7; 12 nucleotides line up with TRBD1. The CDR3 totals 16 residues. V dropped 5 bases and J dropped 7; count of bases not matched to a gene: 12. CDR1 LNHDA and CDR2 SQIVND come from the germline V gene (reference sequence). In DNA form, the CDR3 reads TGTGCCAGTAGTCCGAGCTCCGGGACAGGGGGCGGGGAGCAGTACTTC. Protein product: CASSPSSGTGGGEQYF.

The V call is TRBV28, the J call TRBJ1-4; a weak D match, TRBD1 (5 bases). The ends were cut back, 6 bases at V and 5 bases at J, with 28 bases in the middle. This CDR3 contains 19 residues. Germline CDR1 reads MDHEN; CDR2 reads SYDVKM. CDR3 residues: CASRPERIRVGGWNEKLFF. The CDR3 bases are TGTGCCAGCAGGCCCGAACGGATAAGGGTTGGGGGTTGGAATGAAAAACTGTTTTTT.

V is TRBV7-9 and J is TRBJ2-5, with 7 bases aligning to TRBD1. J was trimmed by 4 bases and V by 5 bases; bases with no gene match: 19. CDR3 length: 18 residues. The V gene's germline CDR1 is SEHNR and CDR2 FQNEAQ (reference sequence). The CDR3 sequence: CASSPPSRDRDGGETQYF. CDR3 DNA: TGTGCCAGCAGCCCCCCCTCTCGTGACAGGGATGGGGGAGAGACCCAGTACTTC.

The chain has TRBV11-2 and TRBJ2-3, with D uncertain. The CDR3 is made up of 15 amino acids. The V and J ends lost 0 bases and 2 bases respectively, with 9 bases between them. In germline, CDR1 is SGHAT, CDR2 FQNNGV. The CDR3 here is CASSLDGLFTDTQYF. The CDR3, as DNA: TGTGCCAGCAGCTTAGATGGCTTATTCACAGATACGCAGTATTTT.

V is TRBV4-1 and J is TRBJ1-3; D perhaps matches TRBD1 (5 bases). There are 14 residues in the CDR3. The germline CDR1 and CDR2 sequences are MGHRA and YSYEKL. Trimming took off 3 bases at V and 2 bases at J, with 8 bases between the two ends. The CDR3 DNA reads as TGCGCCAGCAGCCATAAGGGGCCTGGAAACACCATATATTTT. Amino acids: CASSHKGPGNTIYF.